Listed below are T cell receptor beta chains from one sample, sequenced in a study of blood T cell repertoires in COVID-19. The repertoire was sequenced with immunoSEQ multiplex PCR; TCRdb's copy has only in-frame clones and lacks some. The sample has about 140,000 clones, 88% seen once. The sequenced sample was peripheral blood. The receptors come from a woman aged 55-69 years with acute or convalescent COVID-19. Each CDR3 is given with its conserved first and last residue. A D gene is named only where the DNA matches it firmly. Where a row states a size, it is once, few, many or the class of an expanded clone; other rows omit it.

clone_size	d_call	cdr3_length	v_call	j_call	cdr3_nt	cdr3_aa
-	-	14	TRBV30	TRBJ1-3	TGTGCCTGGAGTGTGGGCAGGGGTTATGAGACCATATATTTT	CAWSVGRGYETIYF
-	-	11	TRBV20-1	TRBJ2-3	TGCAGTGCTAGAGCCAATTGGCGGGGTTTCTTT	CSARANWRGFF
few	-	16	TRBV14	TRBJ2-2	TGTGCCAGCAGCCAAGATCGCGGAGGAGCCACCGGGGAGCTGTTTTTT	CASSQDRGGATGELFF
-	-	15	TRBV28	TRBJ2-7	TGTGCCAGCAGGTCCGAGGGGGAAGTGAGTTACGAGCAGTACTTC	CASRSEGEVSYEQYF
once	TRBD1	15	TRBV4-2	TRBJ1-2	TGTGCCAGCAGCCAAGATCTCGGGACAGAGTACGGCTACACCTTC	CASSQDLGTEYGYTF
-	-	13	TRBV5-1	TRBJ2-7	TGCGCCAGCAGCTTGGTTGGGGCAGCAGAGCAGTACTTC	CASSLVGAAEQYF
-	-	18	TRBV11-2	TRBJ1-2	TGTGCCAGCAGCTTAGGTGCTGACAAACAACAAAGTGACTATGGCTACACCTTC	CASSLGADKQQSDYGYTF
-	-	14	TRBV30	TRBJ1-5	TGTGCCTGGGAGGCCGGGGGGCTTATTCAGCCCCAGCATTTT	CAWEAGGLIQPQHF
-	TRBD1	14	TRBV5-1	TRBJ2-7	TGCGCCAGCAGCGCCCGACAGGGGGGCTACGAGCAGTACTTC	CASSARQGGYEQYF
-	TRBD1	16	TRBV24-1	TRBJ1-2	TGTGCCACCAGTGGGGGACAGGGGATAAGGAACTATGGCTACACCTTC	CATSGGQGIRNYGYTF
-	-	16	TRBV5-5	TRBJ1-1	TGTGCCAGCAGCTTCTTCGGCCAGGGCTGGGACACTGAAGCTTTCTTT	CASSFFGQGWDTEAFF
-	-	12	TRBV6-5	TRBJ1-3	TGTGCCAGTGCTACGTCCGGAAACACCATATATTTT	CASATSGNTIYF
-	-	17	TRBV10-3	TRBJ2-7	TGTGCCATCAGTGAGTCGTTGGGGGCGACCCGGACCTACGAGCAGTACTTC	CAISESLGATRTYEQYF
few	TRBD2	14	TRBV5-1	TRBJ2-2	TGCGCCAGCAGTCCCTCGGGGGGAACCGGGGAGCTGTTTTTT	CASSPSGGTGELFF
-	TRBD1	14	TRBV6-5	TRBJ2-7	TGTGCCAGCAGTCAGGACAGGGTCCCCTACGAGCAGTACTTC	CASSQDRVPYEQYF
-	-	17	TRBV9	TRBJ2-1	TGTGCCAGCAGCGGGTGGGATGGGGGCCAGTTTTACAATGAGCAGTTCTTC	CASSGWDGGQFYNEQFF
-	TRBD2	18	TRBV7-2	TRBJ2-1	TGTGCCAGCAGCTTCCGACCCCTAGCGGGGGTACCCTACAATGAGCAGTTCTTC	CASSFRPLAGVPYNEQFF
-	-	13	TRBV10-3	TRBJ1-5	TGTGCCAGCGCGGGGCAGATGGGGCAGCCCCAGCATTTT	CASAGQMGQPQHF
-	-	13	TRBV7-2	TRBJ2-2	TGTGCCAGCAGTTTCCAAGAGACCGGGGAGCTGTTTTTT	CASSFQETGELFF
-	TRBD1	14	TRBV28	TRBJ1-1	TGTGCCAGCAGTCAAAGGGGGCGATACACTGAAGCTTTCTTT	CASSQRGRYTEAFF
-	-	15	TRBV9	TRBJ1-4	TGTGCCAGCAGCGTAGGCGGTCAGTTTAATGAAAAACTGTTTTTT	CASSVGGQFNEKLFF
-	-	15	TRBV5-5	TRBJ2-7	TGTGCCAGCAGCTTGGATTCAACAGGGATTCGCGAGCAGTACTTC	CASSLDSTGIREQYF
-	TRBD2	17	TRBV3-1/TRBV3-2	TRBJ2-5	TGTGCCAGCAGCCAAGAATCTCGCGGGGGATACCAAGAGACCCAGTACTTC	CASSQESRGGYQETQYF
-	TRBD1	14	TRBV6-5	TRBJ1-4	TGTGCCAGCAGCCGCATCGACAGGGGGAAAAAACTGTTTTTT	CASSRIDRGKKLFF
-	-	14	TRBV5-1	TRBJ2-3	TGCGCCAGCAGAGACCTAGCGAGCACAGATACGCAGTATTTT	CASRDLASTDTQYF
-	TRBD1	14	TRBV6-6	TRBJ2-7	TGTGCCAGCAGTTACGCGGGACAGGGGAGGGAGCAGTACTTC	CASSYAGQGREQYF
-	TRBD1	13	TRBV7-7	TRBJ2-1	TGTGCTAGCAGCCGGGACAGTTACAATGAGCAGTTCTTC	CASSRDSYNEQFF
-	-	15	TRBV5-1	TRBJ2-2	TGCGCCAGCAGCCCCCGGACAGCAAACACCGGGGAGCTGTTTTTT	CASSPRTANTGELFF
-	-	16	TRBV5-4	TRBJ2-3	TGTGCCAGCAGCTTGGGCCCTAGGGGGATCACAGATACGCAGTATTTT	CASSLGPRGITDTQYF
-	-	14	TRBV18	TRBJ2-3	TGTGCCAGCTCACCAGCGGCGACCACAGATACGCAGTATTTT	CASSPAATTDTQYF